Below, 32 T cell receptor beta chains from the same sample are listed, as sequenced in a study of blood T cell repertoires in COVID-19. This table comes from immunoSEQ multiplex PCR, and its TCRdb copy is limited to in-frame clones, with some not included. Of over 200,000 clones listed, roughly 90% are singletons. The sample taken for sequencing was peripheral blood. The receptors were gathered from a man aged 40-49 years with active or convalescent COVID-19.

This chain connects TRBV28 to TRBJ2-7, with D tentatively TRBD1 (6 bases). Per germline, CDR1 MDHEN and CDR2 SYDVKM. The CDR3 covers 15 residues. V was cut by 5 bases and J by 1 base, with 15 bases left in between. The CDR3 bases are TGTGCCAGCAGTCCAGGGGTGATAGGGTCCTACGAGCAGTACTTC. This gives the protein CASSPGVIGSYEQYF.

V gene TRBV11-2 combines with J gene TRBJ2-7; a possible D gene is TRBD1 (5 bases). CDR3 length: 13 residues. The V end lost 5 bases, the J end lost 6 bases, and 14 bases lay between the germline ends. The germline V gene encodes CDR1 SGHAT and CDR2 FQNNGV. The CDR3 bases are TGTGCCAGCAGCCCCCAGGGATCGGGCGAGCAGTACTTC. Its protein is CASSPQGSGEQYF.

The rearrangement uses TRBV5-4 and TRBJ1-2; 8 positions match TRBD1. This CDR3 is built from 13 residues. Germline CDR1 reads SGHNT; CDR2 reads YYREEE (reference sequence). V lost 4 bases and J lost 9; bases outside the gene matches: 8. In nucleotides, the CDR3 is TGTGCCAGCAGCGTATCAGGGGGCGCGAGCTACACCTTC. It is translated as CASSVSGGASYTF.

The gene calls are TRBV7-6 and TRBJ1-1, with TRBD1 identical over 8 bases. The ends lost 4 bases at V and 3 bases at J; junction bases unmatched: 4. Germline lookup yields CDR1 SGHVS and CDR2 FNYEAQ. This CDR3 contains 14 residues. For the CDR3, the DNA is TGTGCCAGCAGCTCCGGACAGGGCGACACTGAAGCTTTCTTT. Translating gives CASSSGQGDTEAFF.

V usage is TRBV7-6 and J usage is TRBJ1-5; 7 bases are a match to TRBD1. The germline gives CDR1 SGHVS, CDR2 FNYEAQ. The CDR3 runs to 17 residues. V was pared by 0 bases and J by 0 bases, with 5 bases of the junction left unmatched. CDR3 protein: CASSLAGGRYSNQPQHF. As DNA, the CDR3 is TGTGCCAGCAGCTTAGCAGGGGGCCGCTATAGCAATCAGCCCCAGCATTTT.

This chain joins TRBV5-1 and TRBJ1-1; D remains ambiguous. CDR3 length: 14 amino acids. V was pared by 2 bases and J by 5 bases, with 13 bases between. In germline, CDR1 is SGHRS, CDR2 YFSETQ. Here the CDR3 DNA reads TGCGCCAGCAGCTTAAATTATAGAGTAACTGAAGCTTTCTTT. It encodes CASSLNYRVTEAFF.

The gene calls are TRBV5-8 and TRBJ1-2, with 7 bases identical to TRBD1. The germline gives CDR1 SGHTS, CDR2 YDEGEE. The J segment lost 4 bases and the V segment lost 0 bases, leaving 3 bases of the junction unmatched. The CDR3 contains 14 residues. Here the CDR3 DNA reads TGTGCCAGCAGCTTGGCCGGACAGGTCTATGGCTACACCTTC. It encodes CASSLAGQVYGYTF.

The gene calls are TRBV15 and TRBJ1-1, with a weak D call TRBD1 (6 bases). Trimming took off 0 bases at V and 10 bases at J, with 9 bases between the two ends. CDR3 size: 12 residues. CDR1 is LNHNV and CDR2 is YYDKDF in the germline V gene (reference sequence). The CDR3 loop reads CATSRDVGGAFF. The CDR3 DNA reads as TGTGCCACCAGCAGAGATGTAGGGGGAGCTTTCTTT. Variable domain in full (rest from reference TRBV15 and TRBJ1-1): DAMVIQNPRYQVTQFGKPVTLSCSQTLNHNVMYWYQQKSSQAPKLLFHYYDKDFNNEADTPDNFQSRRPNTSFCFLDIRSPGLGDTAMYLCATSRDVGGAFFGQGTRLTVV.

The V call is TRBV9, the J call TRBJ2-7, with a possible D match to TRBD2 (5 bases). This CDR3 region has 13 residues. Germline CDR1 and CDR2: SGDLS and YYNGEE. The V and J ends lost 3 bases and 2 bases respectively, with 9 bases between them. This chain's CDR3 is CASSAEGPYEQYF. In DNA, the CDR3 is TGTGCCAGCAGCGCAGAGGGTCCCTACGAGCAGTACTTC.

The rearrangement joins TRBV7-9 to TRBJ2-5; 12 nucleotides agree with TRBD1. J lost 1 base, V lost 1 base, and 1 base had no gene match. CDR3 length: 16 residues. Germline CDR1 SEHNR, CDR2 FQNEAQ (reference sequence). The CDR3 sequence: CASSLGDRGRQETQYF. The DNA for the CDR3 is TGTGCCAGCAGCTTAGGGGACAGGGGGCGCCAAGAGACCCAGTACTTC. The full variable domain, completed using reference TRBV7-9 and TRBJ2-5, is DTGVSQNPRHKITKRGQNVTFRCDPISEHNRLYWYRQTLGQGPEFLTYFQNEAQLEKSRLLSDRFSAERPKGSFSTLEIQRTEQGDSAMYLCASSLGDRGRQETQYFGPGTRLLVL.

The chain carries TRBV19 and TRBJ1-5, with a weak D call TRBD1 (5 bases). Trimming pared 8 bases from V and 0 bases from J, leaving 23 bases between. Germline CDR1 and CDR2: LNHDA and SQIVND (reference sequence). The CDR3 totals 18 residues. CDR3 bases: TGTGCCAGTCACCCCTGGGCAGGGACTACCCGTAGCAATCAGCCCCAGCATTTT. It yields the protein CASHPWAGTTRSNQPQHF.

The chain carries TRBV3-1 (or the pseudogene TRBV3-2) and TRBJ1-4; D is unresolved. Looked up from germline, CDR1 is LGHDT and CDR2 is YNNKEL (reference sequence). The CDR3 spans 16 residues. The V end lost 0 bases, the J end lost 0 bases, and 8 bases lay between the germline ends. This CDR3 reads CASSQDAGATNEKLFF. For the CDR3, the DNA is TGTGCCAGCAGCCAAGATGCCGGGGCAACTAATGAAAAACTGTTTTTT.

The rearrangement uses TRBV12-5 and TRBJ1-6; D unresolved. V was trimmed by 4 bases and J by 7 bases, leaving 8 bases between them. Germline V gene lookup returns CDR1 LGHNT and CDR2 FRNRAP. The CDR3 sequence is 13 residues long. Here the CDR3 DNA reads TGTGCTAGTGGTTCCGAAGAGAATTCACCCCTCCACTTT. Protein product: CASGSEENSPLHF.

This clone has a single count. V and J are TRBV5-6 and TRBJ2-2; 7 nucleotides match TRBD2. J lost 0 bases, V lost 1 base, and 9 bases had no gene match. Germline assignment: CDR1 SGHDT and CDR2 YYEEEE. The CDR3 runs to 18 residues. Here the CDR3 DNA reads TGTGCCAGCAGCTTGTGGGGAGGGGCCCCCGCGAACACCGGGGAGCTGTTTTTT. Protein product: CASSLWGGAPANTGELFF.

The genes are TRBV4-1 and TRBJ2-7; TRBD1 might be the D (6 bases). Germline loops: CDR1 MGHRA, CDR2 YSYEKL. The CDR3 extends over 14 amino acids. The ends were cut back, 4 bases at V and 3 bases at J, with 13 bases in the middle. The DNA for the CDR3 is TGCGCCAGCAGCCGTTCGACAGGCGACTACGAGCAGTACTTC. It translates to CASSRSTGDYEQYF.

This chain joins TRBV5-1 and TRBJ2-1; 10 bases fit TRBD1. J lost 7 bases, V lost 1 base, and 8 bases had no gene match. Germline V gene lookup returns CDR1 SGHRS and CDR2 YFSETQ. The CDR3 runs to 16 residues. The DNA for the CDR3 is TGCGCCAGCAGCTTGAGATGGGGACAGGGGAGGAATGAGCAGTTCTTC. It yields the protein CASSLRWGQGRNEQFF. The full variable domain, its missing parts supplied by reference TRBV5-1 and TRBJ2-1, is KAGVTQTPRYLIKTRGQQVTLSCSPISGHRSVSWYQQTPGQGLQFLFEYFSETQRNKGNFPGRFSGRQFSNSRSEMNVSTLELGDSALYLCASSLRWGQGRNEQFFGPGTRLTVL.

The chain has TRBV6-1 and TRBJ1-5; a possible D gene is TRBD1 (6 bases). V was trimmed by 0 bases and J by 7 bases, leaving 16 bases between them. The V gene's germline CDR1 is MNHNS and CDR2 SASEGT. The CDR3 covers 16 residues. CDR3: CASSEAKGGGRQPQHF. Here the CDR3 DNA reads TGTGCCAGCAGTGAAGCTAAAGGGGGGGGCCGGCAGCCCCAGCATTTT.

The chain joins TRBV5-8 to TRBJ1-5, with D uncertain. From germline, CDR1 is SGHTS and CDR2 YDEGEE. This CDR3 spans 16 amino acids. V lost 4 bases and J lost 1, with 15 bases in between. CDR3 sequence: CASSPQSGMSNQPQHF. DNA for the CDR3: TGTGCCAGCAGCCCCCAATCGGGGATGAGCAATCAGCCCCAGCATTTT.

The CDR3 region is CAWSERGGFPDEQYF. The DNA for the CDR3 is TGTGCCTGGAGTGAGAGAGGGGGCTTCCCCGACGAGCAGTACTTC. This sequence joins TRBV30 and TRBJ2-7, with 7 bases fitting TRBD1. Looked up from germline, CDR1 is GTSNPN and CDR2 is SVGIG (reference sequence). The CDR3 length is 15 residues. Trimming took 1 base from V and 5 from J; bases not matched to a gene: 11.

The gene calls are TRBV2 and TRBJ1-6, with D possibly matching TRBD1 (5 bases). The CDR3 covers 14 residues. CDR1 and CDR2 (germline): SNHLY, FYNNEI. V lost 7 bases and J lost 5, with 12 bases in between. CDR3 sequence: CASTTDSNNSPLHF. Here the CDR3 DNA reads TGTGCCAGCACCACCGACAGTAATAATTCACCCCTCCACTTT.

V usage is TRBV3-1 (or the pseudogene TRBV3-2) and J usage is TRBJ1-1; maybe TRBD1 (5 bases). The CDR3 covers 13 residues. CDR1 is LGHDT, CDR2 YNNKEL, per germline (reference sequence). Trimming left V 4 bases short and J 4 bases short, with 10 bases between. CDR3 region: CASSLRVSTEAFF. CDR3 nucleotide sequence: TGTGCCAGCAGCCTCAGGGTCAGCACTGAAGCTTTCTTT.

J is TRBJ2-5 and V is TRBV11-2; 13 bases fit TRBD2. Unmatched junction bases numbered 6, after V lost 5 bases and J lost 3 bases. The CDR3 has 16 residues. Germline CDR1 and CDR2: SGHAT and FQNNGV. CDR3 in DNA: TGTGCCAGCAGCCGAACAGGACTAGCGGGAGAAGAGACCCAGTACTTC. It specifies CASSRTGLAGEETQYF. The whole variable domain, remainder taken from reference TRBV11-2 and TRBJ2-5, is EAGVAQSPRYKIIEKRQSVAFWCNPISGHATLYWYQQILGQGPKLLIQFQNNGVVDDSQLPKDRFSAERLKGVDSTLKIQPAKLEDSAVYLCASSRTGLAGEETQYFGPGTRLLVL.

This clone came up a few times. The chain employs TRBV11-2 and TRBJ2-1; weak D call: TRBD2 (6 bases). V was shortened by 6 bases and J by 10 bases, with 19 bases between the two germline ends. The germline CDR1 and CDR2 sequences are SGHAT and FQNNGV. The CDR3 is 14 residues long. CDR3 loop: CASSPRDSHREQFF. The CDR3 DNA sequence: TGTGCCAGCAGTCCCCGGGACTCCCACCGAGAGCAGTTCTTC.

The table lists this clone with a count of one. The rearrangement links TRBV28 to TRBJ2-7, with 9 bases matching TRBD2. The germline gives CDR1 MDHEN, CDR2 SYDVKM. The CDR3 length is 15 residues. The ends lost 5 bases at V and 7 bases at J; junction bases unmatched: 12. CDR3 protein: CASSPLVAGVIEQYF. DNA of the CDR3: TGTGCCAGCAGTCCTTTGGTAGCGGGAGTAATAGAGCAGTACTTC. Full variable domain (remainder filled in from reference TRBV28 and TRBJ2-7): DVKVTQSSRYLVKRTGEKVFLECVQDMDHENMFWYRQDPGLGLRLIYFSYDVKMKEKGDIPEGYSVSREKKERFSLILESASTNQTSMYLCASSPLVAGVIEQYFGPGTRLTVT.

J is TRBJ2-2 and V is TRBV2, with D maybe TRBD1 (6 bases). CDR3 length: 17 amino acids. Germline assignment: CDR1 SNHLY and CDR2 FYNNEI. V lost 4 bases and J 4 bases, leaving 19 bases between the germline ends. The CDR3 region is CASSGRHYGTSTGELFF. The CDR3 DNA is TGTGCCAGCAGTGGCCGACATTACGGGACAAGCACCGGGGAGCTGTTTTTT.

This clone has just a few counts. The chain has TRBV30 and TRBJ1-2, with D maybe TRBD1 (5 bases). Germline V gene sequence: CDR1 GTSNPN, CDR2 SVGIG (reference sequence). The V end lost 4 bases, the J end lost 5 bases, and 17 bases lay between the germline ends. CDR3 size: 14 residues. CDR3 bases: TGTGCCTGGACCGGGGACTTTGAGGGGTATGGCTACACCTTC. This encodes CAWTGDFEGYGYTF.

The genes are TRBV6-5 and TRBJ1-4; no clear D. Germline CDR1 and CDR2: MNHEY and SVGAGI. The CDR3 is 14 amino acids. V was trimmed by 6 bases and J by 5 bases, leaving 13 bases between them. In DNA form, the CDR3 reads TGTGCCAGCAGGCGAGTACAGCTAAATGAAAAACTGTTTTTT. As protein: CASRRVQLNEKLFF.

The V call is TRBV3-1 (or the pseudogene TRBV3-2), the J call TRBJ2-3; 10 nucleotides agree with TRBD1. Germline V lookup: CDR1 LGHDT, CDR2 YNNKEL (reference sequence). Trimming at V came to 6 bases and at J to 2 bases, leaving 14 bases not matched to a gene. There are 18 residues in the CDR3. Here the CDR3 DNA reads TGTGCCAGCAGGCCGGACAGGGGGACCTTTCTCCCCACAGATACGCAGTATTTT. Translation gives CASRPDRGTFLPTDTQYF.

The chain employs TRBV7-3 and TRBJ1-6; D uncertain. From germline, CDR1 is SGHTA and CDR2 FQGTGA. V lost 2 bases, J lost 10 bases, and 12 bases lay in between. The CDR3 contains 14 residues. The DNA for the CDR3 is TGTGCCAGCAGCTTACGTGGGAGTAGGTCACCCCTCCACTTT. Translation: CASSLRGSRSPLHF.

The chain couples TRBV4-2 to TRBJ2-1; weak D call: TRBD2 (5 bases). V lost 1 base and J lost 1, with 11 bases in between. The CDR3 totals 16 residues. CDR1 and CDR2 from the germline V gene are LGHNA and YNFKEQ. CDR3 sequence: CASSQVILDSYNEQFF. CDR3 in DNA: TGTGCCAGCAGCCAAGTTATACTAGATTCCTACAATGAGCAGTTCTTC.

This rearrangement joins TRBV3-1 (or the pseudogene TRBV3-2) to TRBJ1-4; TRBD1 might be the D (6 bases). CDR1 LGHDT and CDR2 YNNKEL come from the germline V gene (reference sequence). The CDR3 runs 15 residues. The V end was cut by 4 bases, the J end by 5 bases, with 14 bases between. The CDR3 region has the DNA TGTGCCAGCAGCCGCGAAAGGGGGGGAAATGAAAAACTGTTTTTT. Protein product: CASSRERGGNEKLFF.

The chain has TRBV28 and TRBJ1-1; D is undetermined. Germline V CDR1 and CDR2: MDHEN, SYDVKM. CDR3 length equals 14 residues. V shed 3 bases and J shed 2 bases, with 10 bases lying between them. CDR3 sequence: CASSLAEINTEAFF. The CDR3 coding sequence is TGTGCCAGCAGTTTGGCAGAAATCAACACTGAAGCTTTCTTT.